This T cell receptor beta chain stems from a study of T cells in localized non-small cell lung cancer. Clones were read by immunoSEQ multiplex PCR, and TCRdb kept only the in-frame ones, dropping some. There are some 10,000 clones in the sample; about 85% occur only once, and approximately 8.6% lies in the top ten. Study-wide findings and caveats: It was uninvolved adjacent lung that showed the highest T cell clonality, exceeding tumor.

As for this clone: Its cognate antigen is unknown.

The CDR3 covers 12 residues. Germline-derived CDR1 and CDR2 are SGHDT and YYEEEE. The germline V and J ends were trimmed by 2 bases and 8 bases, with 10 bases remaining between them. The rearrangement links TRBV5-6 to TRBJ1-2; D unresolved. Sequenced here: peripheral blood, sampled before any cancer treatment. The sequence derives from a male donor older than 55 with stage III lung adenocarcinoma. The CDR3 nucleotides read TGTGCCAGCAGCTTAGGGAATAGGGGCTACACCTTC. This codes for CASSLGNRGYTF. Together with reference TRBV5-6 and TRBJ1-2, the CDR3 gives the full variable domain: DAGVTQSPTHLIKTRGQQVTLRCSPKSGHDTVSWYQQALGQGPQFIFQYYEEEERQRGNFPDRFSGHQFPNYSSELNVNALLLGDSALYLCASSLGNRGYTFGSGTRLTVV.